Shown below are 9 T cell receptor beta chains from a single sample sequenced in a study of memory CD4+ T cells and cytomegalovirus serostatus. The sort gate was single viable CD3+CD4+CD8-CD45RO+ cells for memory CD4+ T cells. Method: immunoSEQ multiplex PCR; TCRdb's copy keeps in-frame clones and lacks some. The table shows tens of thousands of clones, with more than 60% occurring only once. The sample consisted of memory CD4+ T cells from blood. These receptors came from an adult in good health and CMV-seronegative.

Here the CDR3 DNA reads TGTGCCAGCAGCTCCAGGGTTTCGCTCTACGAGCAGTACTTC. Protein product: CASSSRVSLYEQYF. V gene TRBV7-8 combines with J gene TRBJ2-7; maybe TRBD1 (5 bases). The CDR3 contains 14 residues. Between the trimmed V and J ends, which lost 4 bases and 3 bases, there was a span of 13 bases. Germline V gene lookup returns CDR1 SGHVS and CDR2 FQNEAQ.

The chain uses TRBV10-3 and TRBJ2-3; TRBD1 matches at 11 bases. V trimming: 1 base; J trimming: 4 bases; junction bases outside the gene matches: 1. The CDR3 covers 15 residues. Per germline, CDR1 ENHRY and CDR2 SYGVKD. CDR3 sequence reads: CAISEWGQGADTQYF. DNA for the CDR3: TGTGCCATCAGTGAGTGGGGACAGGGGGCAGATACGCAGTATTTT.

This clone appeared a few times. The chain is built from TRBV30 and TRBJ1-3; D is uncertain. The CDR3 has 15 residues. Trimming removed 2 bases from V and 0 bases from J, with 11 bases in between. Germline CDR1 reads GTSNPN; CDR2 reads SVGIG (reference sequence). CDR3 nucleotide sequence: TGTGCCTGGAGTAACGAACGGAGCTCTGGAAACACCATATATTTT. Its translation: CAWSNERSSGNTIYF.

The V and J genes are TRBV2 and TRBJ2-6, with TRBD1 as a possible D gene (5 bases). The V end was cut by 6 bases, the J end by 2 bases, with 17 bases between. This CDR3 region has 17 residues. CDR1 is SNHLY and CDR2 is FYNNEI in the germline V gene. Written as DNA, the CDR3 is TGTGCCAGCAGCGGCCAGGGCAGGCCCCCTGGGGCCAACGTCCTGACTTTC. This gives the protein CASSGQGRPPGANVLTF. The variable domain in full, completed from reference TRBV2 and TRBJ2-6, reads EPEVTQTPSHQVTQMGQEVILRCVPISNHLYFYWYRQILGQKVEFLVSFYNNEISEKSEIFDDQFSVERPDGSNFTLKIRSTKLEDSAMYFCASSGQGRPPGANVLTFGAGSRLTVL.

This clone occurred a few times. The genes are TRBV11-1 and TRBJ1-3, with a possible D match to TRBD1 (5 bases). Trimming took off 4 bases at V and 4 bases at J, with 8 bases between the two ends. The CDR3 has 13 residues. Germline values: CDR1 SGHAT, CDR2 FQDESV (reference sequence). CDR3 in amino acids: CASSSRQGNTIYF. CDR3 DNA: TGTGCCAGCAGCTCTCGACAGGGAAACACCATATATTTT.

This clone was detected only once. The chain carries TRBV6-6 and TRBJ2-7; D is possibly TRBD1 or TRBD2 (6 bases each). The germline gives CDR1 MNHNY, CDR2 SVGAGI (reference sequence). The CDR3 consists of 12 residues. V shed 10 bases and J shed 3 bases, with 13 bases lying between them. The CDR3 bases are TGTGCCACCGGGGGCACCCTCTACGAGCAGTACTTC. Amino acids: CATGGTLYEQYF.

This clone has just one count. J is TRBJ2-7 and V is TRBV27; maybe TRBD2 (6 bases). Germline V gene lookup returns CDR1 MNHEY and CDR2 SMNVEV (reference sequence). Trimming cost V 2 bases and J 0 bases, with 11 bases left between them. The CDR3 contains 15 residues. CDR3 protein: CASSLGNSGSYEQYF. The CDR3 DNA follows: TGTGCCAGCAGTTTAGGTAATAGCGGCTCCTACGAGCAGTACTTC.

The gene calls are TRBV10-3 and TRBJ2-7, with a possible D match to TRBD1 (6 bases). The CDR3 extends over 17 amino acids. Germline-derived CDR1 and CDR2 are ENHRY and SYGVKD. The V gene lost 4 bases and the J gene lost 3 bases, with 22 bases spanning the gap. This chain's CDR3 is CAISGGQRTVGGYEQYF. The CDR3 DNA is TGTGCCATCAGTGGGGGACAAAGGACAGTAGGAGGCTACGAGCAGTACTTC.

CDR3 nucleotides: TGTGCCATCAGTGACCCCCGGGACGGAGCGGGGGTGTACAATGAGCAGTTCTTC. Translated, it gives CAISDPRDGAGVYNEQFF. V and J are TRBV10-3 and TRBJ2-1, with TRBD2 matching 8 bases. J gave up 4 bases and V 3 bases, and 14 bases lay outside the gene matches. Germline CDR1 and CDR2: ENHRY and SYGVKD. The CDR3 is 18 residues long.